This TCR beta chain was recorded in a study of cytomegalovirus exposure and HLA in healthy donors. CDR3 length: 13 residues. Looked up from germline, CDR1 is MNHNY and CDR2 is SVGAGI (reference sequence). Unmatched junction bases numbered 6, after V lost 4 bases and J lost 10 bases. This clone was detected only a few times. Antigen unknown. Findings of the study overall: Judged likely to be a sequencing artifact was a cluster of highly shared sequence variants. In a later analysis, compared with equally common non-associated chains, HLA-associated beta chains were more expanded. Later genetic work tied a missense DCLRE1C variant to beta-chain V and J trimming.

A multiplex PCR was run with 60 Vbeta primers and 13 Jbeta primers. Per the authors' pipeline: In a later analysis, about 12 million of tens of millions of unique beta chains occurred in at least two donors. Sequencing used immunoSEQ multiplex PCR; TCRdb keeps in-frame clones, though not all of them. Clone size and the V and J calls come from that table; the DNA yielded D and trimming. Of fewer than 200,000 clones in the sample, around 86% are singletons; the top ten hold roughly 1.5%. This receptor was taken from a man aged 45-65 years in good health and CMV-seronegative. This chain joins TRBV6-6 and TRBJ1-1, with 10 positions matching TRBD1. The sequencing sample was made of PBMCs. CDR3 amino acids: CASSWDRGRGAFF. As DNA, the CDR3 is TGTGCCAGCAGTTGGGACAGGGGAAGAGGAGCTTTCTTT.